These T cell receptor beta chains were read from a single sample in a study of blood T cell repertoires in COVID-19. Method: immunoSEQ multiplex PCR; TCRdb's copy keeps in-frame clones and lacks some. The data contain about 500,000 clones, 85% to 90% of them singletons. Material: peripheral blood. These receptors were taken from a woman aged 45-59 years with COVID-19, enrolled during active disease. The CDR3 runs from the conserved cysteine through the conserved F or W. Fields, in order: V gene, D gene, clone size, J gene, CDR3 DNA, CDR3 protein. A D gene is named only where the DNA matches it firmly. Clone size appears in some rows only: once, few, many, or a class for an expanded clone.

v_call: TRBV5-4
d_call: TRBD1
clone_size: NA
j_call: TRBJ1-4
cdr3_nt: TGTGCCAGCAGCGCCCCCCGGACAGGCCATAATGAAAAACTGTTTTTT
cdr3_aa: CASSAPRTGHNEKLFF

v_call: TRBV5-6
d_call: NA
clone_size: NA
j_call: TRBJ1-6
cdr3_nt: TGTGCCAGCAGCGGACAAGGGGATTCACCCCTCCACTTT
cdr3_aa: CASSGQGDSPLHF

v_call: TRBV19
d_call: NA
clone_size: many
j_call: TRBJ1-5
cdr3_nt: TGTGCCAGTAGTATCTCGGAGGATTTAGGTCAGCCCCAGCATTTT
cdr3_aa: CASSISEDLGQPQHF

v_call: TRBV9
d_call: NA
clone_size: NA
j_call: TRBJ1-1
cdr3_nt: TGTGCCAGCAGCGTAACGGAGTTAATGAACACTGAAGCTTTCTTT
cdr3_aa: CASSVTELMNTEAFF

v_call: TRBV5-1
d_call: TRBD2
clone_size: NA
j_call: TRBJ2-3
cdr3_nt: TGCGCCAGCAGCGCTAGCGGGGGGGCAGATACGCAGTATTTT
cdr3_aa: CASSASGGADTQYF

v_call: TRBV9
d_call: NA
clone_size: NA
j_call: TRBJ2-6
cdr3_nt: TGTGCCAGCACGCGCTCTGGGGCCAACGTCCTGACTTTC
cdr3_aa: CASTRSGANVLTF

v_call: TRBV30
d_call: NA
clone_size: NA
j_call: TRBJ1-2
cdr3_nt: TGTGCCCAGAGGGGGAACTATGGCTACACCTTC
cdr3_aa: CAQRGNYGYTF

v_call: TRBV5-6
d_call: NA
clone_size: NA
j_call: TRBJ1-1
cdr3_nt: TGTGCCAGCAGCTTGGCCCGGGGGGAAGCTTTCTTT
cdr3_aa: CASSLARGEAFF

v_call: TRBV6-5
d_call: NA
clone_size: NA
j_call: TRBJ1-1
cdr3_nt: TGTGCCAGTAGAGGAGACAGCCACACTGAAGCTTTCTTT
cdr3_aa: CASRGDSHTEAFF

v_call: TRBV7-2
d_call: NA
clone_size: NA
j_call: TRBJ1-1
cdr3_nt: TGTGCCAGCAGCTTAGATTTTGCGTTGAACACTGAAGCTTTCTTT
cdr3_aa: CASSLDFALNTEAFF

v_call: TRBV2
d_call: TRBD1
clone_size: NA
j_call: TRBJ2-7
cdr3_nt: TGTGCCAGCAGTGAACAGGGGGCGCAGACCGAGCAGTACTTC
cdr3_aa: CASSEQGAQTEQYF

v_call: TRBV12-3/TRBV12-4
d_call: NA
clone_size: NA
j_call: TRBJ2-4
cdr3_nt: TGTGCCAGCAGTTTATCCCAGGGTCGGATTCAGTACTTC
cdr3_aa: CASSLSQGRIQYF

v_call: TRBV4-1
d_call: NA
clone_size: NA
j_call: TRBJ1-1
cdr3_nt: TGCGCCAGCAGCCCCGGGACAAGGAACACTGAAGCTTTCTTT
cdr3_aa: CASSPGTRNTEAFF

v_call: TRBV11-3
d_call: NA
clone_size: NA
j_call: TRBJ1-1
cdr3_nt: TGTGCCAGCAGCCAAGGCGGCGCCATGGACACTGAAGCTTTCTTT
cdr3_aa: CASSQGGAMDTEAFF

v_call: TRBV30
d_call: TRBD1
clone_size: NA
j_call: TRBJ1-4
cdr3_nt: TGTGCCTGGATGTCATCAGCCGGGACAGGCGAAAAACTGTTTTTT
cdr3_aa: CAWMSSAGTGEKLFF

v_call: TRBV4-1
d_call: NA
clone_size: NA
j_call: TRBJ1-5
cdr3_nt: TGCGCCAGCAGCCAGAATGGCTCACCCCAGCATTTT
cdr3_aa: CASSQNGSPQHF

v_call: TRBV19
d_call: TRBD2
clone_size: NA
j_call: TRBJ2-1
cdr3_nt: TGTGCCAGTAGTTCAGCGGGGTACAATGAGCAGTTCTTC
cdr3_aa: CASSSAGYNEQFF